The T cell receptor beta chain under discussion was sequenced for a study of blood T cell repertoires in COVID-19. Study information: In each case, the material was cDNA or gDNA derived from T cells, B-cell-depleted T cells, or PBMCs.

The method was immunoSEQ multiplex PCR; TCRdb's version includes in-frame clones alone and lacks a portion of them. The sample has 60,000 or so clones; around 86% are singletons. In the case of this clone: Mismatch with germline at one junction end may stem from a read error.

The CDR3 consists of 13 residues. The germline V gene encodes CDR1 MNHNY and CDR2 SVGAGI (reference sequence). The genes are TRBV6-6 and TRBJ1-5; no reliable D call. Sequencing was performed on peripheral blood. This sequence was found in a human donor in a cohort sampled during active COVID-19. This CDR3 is CASSDTSDQPQHF. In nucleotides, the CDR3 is TGTGCCAGCAGTGACACTAGCGATCAGCCCCAGCATTTT.